This entry lists 32 T cell receptor beta chains sequenced from one sample in a study of shared clonotypes between healthy human individuals. Using immunoSEQ multiplex PCR, the repertoire was profiled, and TCRdb retains in-frame clones only, with some absent. The sample has some 510,000 clones, more than 65% seen once. Sequencing was performed on PBMCs. These TCRs come from a woman between 35 and 50 years old in good health. Some clones in this sample may be carry-over from other donors' samples.

J is TRBJ2-5 and V is TRBV6-5, with 9 positions matching TRBD2. Germline V gene lookup returns CDR1 MNHEY and CDR2 SVGAGI. V lost 7 bases, J lost 5 bases, and 11 bases stayed unmatched. The CDR3 has 15 residues. The CDR3 DNA sequence: TGTGCCAGCACCGCCTCCGGGAGCGGGAGGGAGACCCAGTACTTC. The encoded protein is CASTASGSGRETQYF.

The chain uses TRBV5-4 and TRBJ2-1; 10 bases are a match to TRBD2. V shed 0 bases and J 6 bases; nucleotides not matched to a gene: 3. The CDR3 contains 15 residues. Germline lookup yields CDR1 SGHNT and CDR2 YYREEE (reference sequence). The CDR3 loop reads CASSLVSSGSNEQFF. CDR3 sequence (DNA): TGTGCCAGCAGCTTGGTGTCTAGCGGGAGCAATGAGCAGTTCTTC. The full variable domain, its missing parts supplied by reference TRBV5-4 and TRBJ2-1, is ETGVTQSPTHLIKTRGQQVTLRCSSQSGHNTVSWYQQALGQGPQFIFQYYREEENGRGNFPPRFSGLQFPNYSSELNVNALELDDSALYLCASSLVSSGSNEQFFGPGTRLTVL.

A single count supports this clone. The rearrangement links TRBV25-1 to TRBJ2-7, with D possibly being TRBD1 (6 bases). The CDR3 has 15 residues. Germline-derived CDR1 and CDR2 are MGHDK and SYGVNS. V lost 6 bases and J lost 4, with 19 bases in between. CDR3 in DNA: TGTGCCAGCAGCCTACAGGGCCCCGGCCAATACGAGCAGTACTTC. Residues: CASSLQGPGQYEQYF.

This clone was seen at least ten times. The chain couples TRBV5-5 to TRBJ1-4; maybe TRBD1 (6 bases). Between the trimmed V and J ends, which lost 2 bases and 5 bases, there was a span of 16 bases. The germline V gene has CDR1 SGHKS and CDR2 YYEKEE (reference sequence). This CDR3 comprises 16 residues. The chain's CDR3 is CASSLHYRDRNEKLFF. CDR3 DNA sequence: TGTGCCAGCAGCTTACATTACAGGGATAGAAATGAAAAACTGTTTTTT.

V usage is TRBV5-1 and J usage is TRBJ2-3; 15 nucleotides agree with TRBD2. Germline V lookup: CDR1 SGHRS, CDR2 YFSETQ. The CDR3 is 16 residues long. V trimming: 4 bases; J trimming: 4 bases; junction bases outside the gene matches: 4. The CDR3 loop is CASSTGLAGGADTQYF. The CDR3 DNA reads as TGCGCCAGCAGCACCGGACTAGCGGGAGGGGCAGATACGCAGTATTTT. Full variable domain (outside the CDR3, taken from reference TRBV5-1 and TRBJ2-3): KAGVTQTPRYLIKTRGQQVTLSCSPISGHRSVSWYQQTPGQGLQFLFEYFSETQRNKGNFPGRFSGRQFSNSRSEMNVSTLELGDSALYLCASSTGLAGGADTQYFGPGTRLTVL.

This clone appeared a few times. The chain has TRBV7-2 and TRBJ2-7; D not certain. V lost 2 bases and J 2 bases, leaving 13 bases between the germline ends. The CDR3 length is 15 residues. Germline-derived CDR1 and CDR2 are SGHTA and FQGNSA. CDR3 nucleotide sequence: TGTGCCAGCAGCTTAAACAGATACTTGACCTACGAGCAGTACTTC. Protein product: CASSLNRYLTYEQYF.

The CDR3 is CASSPPTATNEKLFF. CDR3 nucleotide sequence: TGTGCCAGCAGTCCTCCGACGGCAACTAATGAAAAACTGTTTTTT. This chain uses TRBV28 with TRBJ1-4; D not resolved. V was clipped by 5 bases and J by 0 bases, with 10 bases between them. The CDR3 is 15 amino acids. Germline V gene sequence: CDR1 MDHEN, CDR2 SYDVKM.

V is TRBV5-1 and J is TRBJ2-7, with TRBD1 identical over 9 bases. J lost 7 bases, V lost 4 bases, and 9 bases had no gene match. CDR1 is SGHRS and CDR2 is YFSETQ in the germline V gene. CDR3 length: 14 residues. CDR3 nucleotide sequence: TGCGCCAGCAGCCGGGACAGGGTGGGTCAGGAGCAGTACTTC. Its translation is CASSRDRVGQEQYF.

A single count supports this clone. J is TRBJ2-7 and V is TRBV11-2; 8 nucleotides match TRBD2. This CDR3 region has 16 residues. V lost 3 bases, J lost 5 bases, and 12 bases stayed unmatched. The germline CDR1 and CDR2 sequences are SGHAT and FQNNGV. CDR3 protein: CASSFLIAGGGDEQYF. CDR3 nucleotide sequence: TGTGCCAGCAGCTTTCTAATCGCGGGAGGAGGTGACGAGCAGTACTTC.

In this sample, this clone turned up a few times. The V and J genes are TRBV7-9 and TRBJ1-4; maybe TRBD1 (5 bases). V lost 0 bases, J lost 8 bases, and 10 bases lay in between. Germline CDR1 is SEHNR and CDR2 is FQNEAQ (reference sequence). The CDR3 has 14 residues. This CDR3 reads CASSLAGTGEKLFF. In nucleotides, the CDR3 is TGTGCCAGCAGCTTAGCGGGGACGGGCGAAAAACTGTTTTTT.

This clone occurred once. This chain connects TRBV28 to TRBJ1-1; D call uncertain. Per germline, CDR1 MDHEN and CDR2 SYDVKM. Trimming stripped 5 bases from V and 3 bases from J, with 13 bases between. The CDR3 is made up of 14 amino acids. The CDR3: CASSPSRHDTEAFF. The DNA for the CDR3 is TGTGCCAGCAGTCCCTCCCGACACGACACTGAAGCTTTCTTT.

The chain couples TRBV5-1 to TRBJ1-2, with 8 bases matching TRBD1. V lost 4 bases and J lost 7; bases outside the gene matches: 6. CDR3 length: 13 residues. Germline V CDR1 and CDR2: SGHRS, YFSETQ. In DNA, the CDR3 is TGCGCCAGCAGCCAGGGACAGGCGGGTGGCTACACCTTC. This sequence encodes CASSQGQAGGYTF.

The chain is built from TRBV9 and TRBJ2-2, with D perhaps assigned TRBD1 or TRBD2 (5 bases each). From germline, CDR1 is SGDLS and CDR2 YYNGEE. This CDR3 has 15 residues. The germline V and J ends were trimmed by 4 bases and 3 bases, with 13 bases remaining between them. The CDR3 DNA is TGTGCCAGCAGCCGGGACGGGGCGGACACCGGGGAGCTGTTTTTT. This sequence encodes CASSRDGADTGELFF.

This clone was seen many times. The J gene is TRBJ2-1, the V gene TRBV7-9, with 7 bases aligning to TRBD2. Germline assignment: CDR1 SEHNR and CDR2 FQNEAQ (reference sequence). Trimming took 5 bases from V and 5 from J; bases not matched to a gene: 15. The CDR3 extends over 17 amino acids. The CDR3 here is CASSPEGYLAVNNEQFF. For the CDR3, the DNA is TGTGCCAGCAGCCCCGAGGGGTACCTAGCGGTTAACAATGAGCAGTTCTTC.

This rearrangement joins TRBV28 to TRBJ2-3, with a tentative D call TRBD1 (6 bases). Trimming stripped 3 bases from V and 3 bases from J, with 28 bases between. The CDR3 consists of 20 residues. Germline V lookup: CDR1 MDHEN, CDR2 SYDVKM. CDR3 protein: CASSFAPTGAAFIKTDTQYF. CDR3 bases: TGTGCCAGCAGTTTCGCTCCGACAGGAGCGGCTTTTATCAAGACAGATACGCAGTATTTT.

The chain has TRBV2 and TRBJ2-1; 11 nucleotides line up with TRBD1. CDR1 is SNHLY, CDR2 FYNNEI, per germline. After removal of 7 bases from V and 8 bases from J, the junction contained 7 bases not matched to a gene. This CDR3 is 14 amino acids long. CDR3 nucleotide sequence: TGTGCCAGCATGCCGGGACAGGGGGGCGATGAGCAGTTCTTC. It is translated as CASMPGQGGDEQFF.

This clone was counted ten times or more. Other DNA sequences from this sample encode an identical CDR3 as well. V gene TRBV7-2 combines with J gene TRBJ2-5, with 7 positions matching TRBD1. Germline V CDR1 and CDR2: SGHTA, FQGNSA. CDR3 size: 14 residues. Unmatched junction bases numbered 7, after V lost 4 bases and J lost 5 bases. CDR3 bases: TGTGCCAGCAGCTCCCGACAGGGTTCGGAGACCCAGTACTTC. It translates to CASSSRQGSETQYF. The whole variable domain, filled in from reference TRBV7-2 and TRBJ2-5, reads GAGVSQSPSNKVTEKGKDVELRCDPISGHTALYWYRQSLGQGLEFLIYFQGNSAPDKSGLPSDRFSAERTGGSVSTLTIQRTQQEDSAVYLCASSSRQGSETQYFGPGTRLLVL.

This clone was picked up one time. V usage is TRBV2 and J usage is TRBJ1-2, with 7 bases aligning to TRBD1. The CDR3 loop spans 14 amino acids. J was trimmed by 4 bases and V by 0 bases; bases with no gene match: 2. Germline CDR1 SNHLY, CDR2 FYNNEI. As DNA, the CDR3 is TGTGCCAGCAGTGAAGCAAGACAGGGCTATGGCTACACCTTC. Protein product: CASSEARQGYGYTF.

A single count supports this clone. The chain recombines TRBV27 with TRBJ1-2; D is unclear. The CDR3 sequence is 16 residues long. Per the germline V gene, CDR1 is MNHEY and CDR2 is SMNVEV (reference sequence). Deletions cut 3 bases from V and 1 base from J, with 15 bases between. The CDR3 is CASSFWSGRNNYGYTF. The CDR3 coding sequence is TGTGCCAGCAGTTTTTGGAGCGGCCGAAATAACTATGGCTACACCTTC.

The CDR3 DNA reads TGTGCCAGTAGCGATATTAGCAATCAGCCCCAGCATTTT. Translated: CASSDISNQPQHF. This chain links TRBV19 with TRBJ1-5, with D hard to call. Deletions cut 6 bases from V and 0 bases from J, with 6 bases between. CDR1 is LNHDA and CDR2 is SQIVND in the germline V gene (reference sequence). This CDR3 region has 13 residues.

This clone came up many times. The V gene is TRBV6-1, the J gene TRBJ1-3; D remains unclear. The ends were cut back, 2 bases at V and 0 bases at J, with 14 bases in the middle. Per the germline V gene, CDR1 is MNHNS and CDR2 is SASEGT. The CDR3 totals 17 residues. CDR3 loop: CASSETFLGHSGNTIYF. The CDR3, as DNA: TGTGCCAGCAGTGAAACCTTTTTGGGCCACTCTGGAAACACCATATATTTT.

This clone appeared a single time. The chain is built from TRBV28 and TRBJ1-2, with TRBD1 matching over 11 bases. The length of the CDR3 is 15 residues. Germline V gene lookup returns CDR1 MDHEN and CDR2 SYDVKM. Trimming removed 6 bases from V and 3 bases from J; junction bases left unmatched: 6. The DNA of the CDR3 is TGTGCCAGCAGCCGACCGGGACAGGGGGACTATGGCTACACCTTC. Translated, it gives CASSRPGQGDYGYTF.

The chain carries TRBV28 and TRBJ2-5; TRBD2 agrees at 10 bases. With 7 bases clipped from V and 5 bases from J, the junction kept 4 bases outside the gene matches. The CDR3 is made up of 13 amino acids. The V gene's germline CDR1 is MDHEN and CDR2 SYDVKM. CDR3 in DNA: TGTGCCAGCAAAACTAGCGGGATGGAGACCCAGTACTTC. Amino acid sequence: CASKTSGMETQYF.

V and J are TRBV19 and TRBJ2-1; no definite D call. The ends were cut back, 3 bases at V and 5 bases at J, with 17 bases in the middle. The CDR3 is 16 residues long. Germline CDR1 is LNHDA and CDR2 is SQIVND (reference sequence). This CDR3 is CASSIVGRKENNEQFF. The CDR3 DNA reads as TGTGCCAGTAGTATTGTAGGCAGAAAGGAAAACAATGAGCAGTTCTTC.

The chain links TRBV7-9 to TRBJ2-3, with D tentatively TRBD1 or TRBD2 (6 bases each). The CDR3 runs to 14 residues. Germline CDR1 and CDR2: SEHNR and FQNEAQ (reference sequence). Trimming shortened V by 2 bases and J by 4 bases, and 10 bases separated the two germline ends. CDR3 in amino acids: CASSLFGGADTQYF. The CDR3 region has the DNA TGTGCCAGCAGCTTATTCGGGGGCGCAGATACGCAGTATTTT.

The chain couples TRBV28 to TRBJ2-7; D might be TRBD2 (5 bases). V was trimmed by 8 bases and J by 4 bases, leaving 21 bases between them. CDR3 length: 15 amino acids. Germline V gene lookup returns CDR1 MDHEN and CDR2 SYDVKM. This CDR3 reads CASGPHSDSNYEQYF. The CDR3 nucleotides are TGTGCCAGCGGACCACACTCGGACTCTAATTACGAGCAGTACTTC.

The rearrangement links TRBV5-4 to TRBJ2-5, with 9 bases aligning to TRBD1. CDR1 is SGHNT, CDR2 YYREEE, per germline (reference sequence). With 5 bases clipped from V and 5 bases from J, the junction kept 7 bases outside the gene matches. The CDR3 spans 14 residues. CDR3 amino acids: CASSLQGAGETQYF. CDR3 in DNA: TGTGCCAGCAGTCTACAGGGGGCGGGGGAGACCCAGTACTTC.

This clone was seen only once. The chain links TRBV7-9 to TRBJ1-3; tentative D call: TRBD1 (5 bases). Germline V gives CDR1 SEHNR, CDR2 FQNEAQ (reference sequence). With 6 bases removed from V and 2 bases from J, the gap between germline ends came to 20 bases. The CDR3 has 17 residues. The CDR3 DNA is TGTGCCAGCAGTGCGTTCCGGGGACCCCTCCCTGGAAACACCATATATTTT. Encoded protein: CASSAFRGPLPGNTIYF.

This chain joins TRBV4-2 and TRBJ2-7; TRBD2 aligns across 8 bases. Germline V gene data show CDR1 as LGHNA and CDR2 as YNFKEQ. Trimming cost V 0 bases and J 2 bases; bases outside gene matches: 6. This CDR3 spans 16 amino acids. For the CDR3, the DNA is TGTGCCAGCAGCCAAGATGAGCTAGCGGGTGCCTACGAGCAGTACTTC. Amino acid sequence: CASSQDELAGAYEQYF.

The chain joins TRBV7-3 to TRBJ2-1; 11 bases fit TRBD2. The CDR3 contains 16 residues. J lost 6 bases, V lost 4 bases, and 8 bases had no gene match. Looked up from germline, CDR1 is SGHTA and CDR2 is FQGTGA. The CDR3 spells CASSSSSGRGINEQFF. The CDR3 region has the DNA TGTGCCAGCAGCTCAAGTAGCGGGAGGGGTATCAATGAGCAGTTCTTC.

This chain uses TRBV27 with TRBJ2-7; maybe TRBD2 (7 bases). The CDR3 is 14 amino acids. The ends were cut back, 2 bases at V and 4 bases at J, with 12 bases in the middle. CDR1 MNHEY and CDR2 SMNVEV come from the germline V gene (reference sequence). CDR3 region: CASSLGGAVYEQYF. The CDR3 region has the DNA TGTGCCAGCAGTTTAGGGGGGGCGGTGTACGAGCAGTACTTC.

A few counts support this clone. The junction departs from the called germline gene at one end, perhaps through a read error. The chain is built from TRBV19 and TRBJ1-2; D is unresolved. This CDR3 has 12 amino acids. Per germline, CDR1 LNHDA and CDR2 SQIVND (reference sequence). CDR3 in DNA: TGTGCCAGTAGTTCGGCAGAGTCCTTGGAAGCCTTC. Translation gives CASSSAESLEAF.